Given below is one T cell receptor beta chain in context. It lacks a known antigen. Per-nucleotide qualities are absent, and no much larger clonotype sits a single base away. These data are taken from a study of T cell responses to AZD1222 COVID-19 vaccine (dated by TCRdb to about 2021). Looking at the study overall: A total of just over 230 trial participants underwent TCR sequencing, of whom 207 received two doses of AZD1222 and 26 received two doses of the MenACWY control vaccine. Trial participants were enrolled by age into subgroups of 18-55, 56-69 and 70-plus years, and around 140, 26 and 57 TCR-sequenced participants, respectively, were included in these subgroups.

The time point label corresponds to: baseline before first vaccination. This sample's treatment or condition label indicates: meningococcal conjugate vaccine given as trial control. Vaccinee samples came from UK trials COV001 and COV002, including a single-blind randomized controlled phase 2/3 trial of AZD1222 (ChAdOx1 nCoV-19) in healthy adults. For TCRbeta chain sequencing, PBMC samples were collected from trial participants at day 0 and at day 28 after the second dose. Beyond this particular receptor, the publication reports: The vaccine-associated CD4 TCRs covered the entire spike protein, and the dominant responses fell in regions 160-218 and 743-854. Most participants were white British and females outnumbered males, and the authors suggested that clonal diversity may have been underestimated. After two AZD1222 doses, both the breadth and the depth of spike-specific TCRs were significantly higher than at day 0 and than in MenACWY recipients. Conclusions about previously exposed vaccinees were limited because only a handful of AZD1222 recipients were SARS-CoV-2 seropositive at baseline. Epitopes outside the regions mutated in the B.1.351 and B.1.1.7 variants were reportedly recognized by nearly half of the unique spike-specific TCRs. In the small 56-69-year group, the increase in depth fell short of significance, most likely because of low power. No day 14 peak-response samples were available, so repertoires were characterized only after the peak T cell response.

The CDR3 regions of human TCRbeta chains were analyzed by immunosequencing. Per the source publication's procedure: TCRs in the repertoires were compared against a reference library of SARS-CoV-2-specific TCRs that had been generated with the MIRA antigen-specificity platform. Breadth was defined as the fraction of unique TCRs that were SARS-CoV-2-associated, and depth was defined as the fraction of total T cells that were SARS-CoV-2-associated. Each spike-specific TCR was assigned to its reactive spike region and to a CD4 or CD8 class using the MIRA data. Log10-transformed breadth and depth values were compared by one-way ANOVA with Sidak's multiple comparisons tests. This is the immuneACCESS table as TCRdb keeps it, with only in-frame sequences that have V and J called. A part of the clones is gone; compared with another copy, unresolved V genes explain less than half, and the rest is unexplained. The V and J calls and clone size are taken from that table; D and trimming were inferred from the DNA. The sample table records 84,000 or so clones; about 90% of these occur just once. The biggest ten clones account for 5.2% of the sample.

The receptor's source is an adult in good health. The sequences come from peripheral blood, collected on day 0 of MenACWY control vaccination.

The DNA sequence is TGTGCCAGCAGTGAACTGGGGCGAACCTACGAGCAGTACTTC. The translation is CASSELGRTYEQYF. Recombination linked TRBV6-1 to TRBJ2-7, and the D gene may be TRBD1, 5 bases matching. The CDR3 numbers 14 residues from cysteine through phenylalanine. The retained sequence is limited to the CDR3, 42 bases, with the frame set at the first base. At the junction V is shortened by 2 bases and J by 2 bases, with 10 bases in between. CDR1 is given as MNHNS and CDR2 as SASEGT, both from the germline V gene.